This TCR beta chain derives from a study of T-cell memory formation after mild COVID-19. TCRdb recomputed calls from the 5' RACE reads with MiXCR, one row per CDR3 protein. The data hold under 700,000 distinct CDR3 sequences, with 20% observed a single time. Germline V gene data show CDR1 as SGHVS and CDR2 as FNYEAQ. There are 18 residues in the CDR3. The junction had 11 bases not matched to a gene; V was cut back by 0 bases and J by 5 bases. This clonotype was counted a few times. The J gene is TRBJ2-2, the V gene TRBV7-6; TRBD2 agrees at 8 bases. The clonotype originates from an adult woman who had mild COVID-19 (a few samples of this study predate the infection). Cell type and time point are not known. The source material was PBMCs or a T cell subset sorted from them (not recorded which). The CDR3 coding sequence is TGTGCCAGCAGCTTAGCTAGCAGTGGCGCTAGCGGGACCGGGGAGCTGTTTTTT. Protein: CASSLASSGASGTGELFF.